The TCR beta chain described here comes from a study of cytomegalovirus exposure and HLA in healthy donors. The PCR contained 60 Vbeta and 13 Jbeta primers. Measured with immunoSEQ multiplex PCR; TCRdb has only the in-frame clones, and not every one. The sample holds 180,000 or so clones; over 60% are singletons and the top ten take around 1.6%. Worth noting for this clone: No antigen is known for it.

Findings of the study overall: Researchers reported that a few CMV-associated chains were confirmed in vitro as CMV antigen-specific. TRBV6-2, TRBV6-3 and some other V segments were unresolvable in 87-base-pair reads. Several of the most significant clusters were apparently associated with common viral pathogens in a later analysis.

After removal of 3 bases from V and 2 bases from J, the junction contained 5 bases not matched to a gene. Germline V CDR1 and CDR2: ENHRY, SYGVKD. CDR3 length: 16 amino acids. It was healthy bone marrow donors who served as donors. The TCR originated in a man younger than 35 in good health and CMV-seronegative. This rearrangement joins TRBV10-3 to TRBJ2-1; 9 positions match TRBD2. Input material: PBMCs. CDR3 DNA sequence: TGTGCCATCAGTGAATCCAGCGGGGGGACCTACAATGAGCAGTTCTTC. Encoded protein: CAISESSGGTYNEQFF.